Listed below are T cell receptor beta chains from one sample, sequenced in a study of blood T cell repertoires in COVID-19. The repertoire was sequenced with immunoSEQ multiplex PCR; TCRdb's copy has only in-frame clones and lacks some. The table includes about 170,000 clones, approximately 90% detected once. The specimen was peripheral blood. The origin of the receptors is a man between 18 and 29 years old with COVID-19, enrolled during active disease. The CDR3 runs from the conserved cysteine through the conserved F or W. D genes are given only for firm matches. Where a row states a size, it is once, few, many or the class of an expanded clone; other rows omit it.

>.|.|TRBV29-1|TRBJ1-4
CSVEDPRGGTNEKLLF
TGCAGCGTTGAAGATCCACGTGGAGGAACTAATGAAAAACTGCTTTTT
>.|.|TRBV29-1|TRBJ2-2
CSVVGGGRAVTGELFF
TGCAGCGTTGTCGGAGGGGGGAGGGCGGTCACCGGGGAGCTGTTTTTT
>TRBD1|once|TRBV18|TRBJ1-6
CASSRDRENSPLHF
TGTGCCAGCTCCCGGGACAGGGAAAATTCACCCCTCCACTTT
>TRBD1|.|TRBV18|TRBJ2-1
CASSLGQGFVEQFF
TGTGCCAGCTCACTCGGACAGGGTTTCGTTGAGCAGTTCTTC
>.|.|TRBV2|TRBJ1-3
CASQISGNTIYF
TGTGCCAGCCAGATCTCTGGAAACACCATATATTTT
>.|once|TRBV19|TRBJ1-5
CASSIEGRPQHF
TGTGCCAGTAGTATAGAGGGGAGGCCCCAGCATTTT
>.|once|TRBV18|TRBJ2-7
CASSPSGKYNEQYF
TGTGCCAGCTCACCATCAGGCAAGTACAACGAGCAGTACTTC
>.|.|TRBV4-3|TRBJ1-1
CASSQDFGTPNTEAFF
TGCGCCAGCAGCCAGGATTTCGGGACACCAAACACTGAAGCTTTCTTT
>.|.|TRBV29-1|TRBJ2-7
CSVVEEDYEQYF
TGCAGCGTTGTGGAAGAGGACTACGAGCAGTACTTC
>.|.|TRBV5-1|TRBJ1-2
CASTPSGSRAWNYGYTF
TGCGCCAGCACCCCGTCGGGTTCCAGGGCTTGGAACTATGGCTACACCTTC
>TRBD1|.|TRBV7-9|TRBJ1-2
CASSLARQGANYGYTF
TGTGCCAGCAGCTTAGCGCGGCAGGGGGCGAACTATGGCTACACCTTC
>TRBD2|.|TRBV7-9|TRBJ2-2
CASSPLHQREGTGELFF
TGTGCCAGCAGCCCCCTCCATCAGAGGGAGGGCACCGGGGAGCTGTTTTTT
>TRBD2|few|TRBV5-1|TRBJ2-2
CASSSGYGSGGSGELFF
TGCGCCAGCAGCTCCGGTTACGGGAGCGGGGGTTCCGGGGAGCTGTTTTTT
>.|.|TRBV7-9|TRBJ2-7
CASTLSSVHEQYF
TGTGCCAGCACCCTCAGTAGCGTCCACGAGCAGTACTTC
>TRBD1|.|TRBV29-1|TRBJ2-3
CSVFDRADTQYF
TGCAGCGTTTTTGACAGGGCAGATACGCAGTATTTT
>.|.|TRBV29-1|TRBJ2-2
CSVPGEETGELFF
TGCAGCGTACCAGGGGAAGAGACCGGGGAGCTGTTTTTT
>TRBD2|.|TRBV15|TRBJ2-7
CATSRGMGEGYEQYF
TGTGCCACCAGCAGGGGGATGGGGGAGGGCTACGAGCAGTACTTC
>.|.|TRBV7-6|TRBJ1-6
CASSLESNYNSPLHF
TGTGCCAGCAGCTTAGAGTCTAACTATAATTCACCCCTCCACTTT
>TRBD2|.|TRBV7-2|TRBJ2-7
CASSSPTSGASYEQYF
TGTGCCAGCAGCTCCCCGACTAGCGGGGCCTCCTACGAGCAGTACTTC
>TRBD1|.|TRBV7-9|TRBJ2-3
CASSLGTASTDTQYF
TGTGCCAGCAGCTTGGGGACAGCTAGCACAGATACGCAGTATTTT
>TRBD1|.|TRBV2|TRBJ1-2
CASRGQDYGYTF
TGTGCCAGCAGAGGACAGGACTATGGCTACACCTTC